This T cell receptor (beta chain) derives from a study of OX40 agonist ivuxolimab in advanced cancers. Study-wide background: Patients were dosed intravenously with ivuxolimab at 0.01 to 10 mg/kg every 2 weeks. Hepatocellular carcinoma, melanoma, renal cell or head and neck cancer occurred in dose-escalation patients. Three dose-escalation patients had partial responses: one with hepatocellular carcinoma and two with cutaneous melanoma. Whole-study findings and limits: In general, CD8+ T cells held more expanded clones than CD4+ did, on average.

Repertoires were generated with immunoSEQ multiplex PCR, while TCRdb's copy carries only in-frame clones and drops some. The repertoire holds tens of thousands of clones, with 70% to 90% as singletons. Of note for this clone: The antigen remains undetermined.

The V gene lost 1 base and the J gene lost 4 bases, with 10 bases spanning the gap. The CDR3 contains 15 residues. Per the germline V gene, CDR1 is SEHNR and CDR2 is FQNEAQ (reference sequence). The clonotype comes from an adult with an advanced solid tumor such as melanoma, head and neck, liver or kidney cancer. The chain employs TRBV7-9 and TRBJ1-4; TRBD1 might be the D (5 bases). The sequencing here drew on CD4+ or CD8+ T cells sorted from blood, taken in a trial of the OX40 agonist ivuxolimab. CDR3 amino acids: CASSLGDSYNEKLFF. The CDR3 nucleotides are TGTGCCAGCAGCTTAGGAGACAGCTATAATGAAAAACTGTTTTTT.